This record concerns one TCR beta chain sequence. Its antigen is unidentified. This sample was included in a study of identical twins. Broader study findings: The presence of invariant MAIT and iNKT cells could partly confound analyses of zero-insertion sequences.

Trimming took off 5 bases at V and 9 bases at J, with 8 bases between the two ends. The CDR3 loop spans 11 amino acids. In TCRdb, the 5' RACE reads were re-called with MiXCR into one record per CDR3 protein. The table has approximately 210,000 distinct CDR3 sequences, 5.5% to 7.5% seen once; the top ten hold approximately 14%. The data also belong to a second study, concerning T cells expressing NK-cell markers. That publication notes: The eight sequenced donors comprised seven who were HCMV-seropositive and one who was seronegative. In a group of several donors, dominant NKG2C+ clonotypes represented 1.0-7.0% of CD8+ T cells.

The receptor's source is a woman under 30 in good health. The chain joins TRBV12-3 or TRBV12-4 to TRBJ2-1; unclear D gene. The sample comprised CD8+ T cells sorted from blood. The CDR3 DNA follows: TGTGCCAGCAGTACAGTTAGTGAGCAGTTCTTC. Translation: CASSTVSEQFF.